This T cell receptor (beta chain) emerged from a study of T cell responses to AZD1222 COVID-19 vaccine. Overall study findings and caveats: Donors were chiefly white British, with a greater number of females, and clonal diversity was perhaps underestimated. Repertoire sampling happened only post peak T cell response.

On this clone itself: Its antigen is unidentified.

Here immunoSEQ multiplex PCR was the method, and the copy in TCRdb shows in-frame clones only, minus some. The top ten clones hold about 3.2% of a sample with roughly 150,000 clones, 88% of them seen once. The V end lost 1 base, the J end lost 4 bases, and 10 bases lay between the germline ends. This CDR3 region has 14 residues. Looked up from germline, CDR1 is MNHNS and CDR2 is SASEGT. V is TRBV6-1 and J is TRBJ1-2, with no clear D. The sequence came from an adult in good health. Sequencing used peripheral blood, obtained on day 0 of MenACWY control vaccination. The CDR3 loop is CASSEGHGLYGYTF. DNA for the CDR3: TGTGCCAGCAGTGAAGGCCACGGTCTCTATGGCTACACCTTC.